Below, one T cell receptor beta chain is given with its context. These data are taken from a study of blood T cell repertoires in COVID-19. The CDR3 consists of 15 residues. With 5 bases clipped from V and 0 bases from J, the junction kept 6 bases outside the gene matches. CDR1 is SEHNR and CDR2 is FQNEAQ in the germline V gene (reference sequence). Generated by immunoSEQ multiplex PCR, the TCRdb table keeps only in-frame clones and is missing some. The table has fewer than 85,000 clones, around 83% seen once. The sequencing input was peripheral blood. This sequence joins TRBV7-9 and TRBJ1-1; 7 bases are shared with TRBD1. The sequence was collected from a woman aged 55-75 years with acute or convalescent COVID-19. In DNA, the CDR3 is TGTGCCAGCAGCCCAGGACAGGTTTTGAACACTGAAGCTTTCTTT. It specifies CASSPGQVLNTEAFF.